A single sample is the source of the 24 T cell receptor beta chains below, sequenced in a study of cytomegalovirus exposure and HLA in healthy donors. The PCR used 60 Vbeta and 13 Jbeta primers. Sequencing used immunoSEQ multiplex PCR; TCRdb keeps in-frame clones, though not all of them. The data hold roughly 100,000 clones, with over 70% observed a single time. The specimen was PBMCs. These receptor sequences come from a man in his forties or fifties in good health and CMV-seronegative.

This clone was found once. The rearrangement links TRBV19 to TRBJ1-1; 10 bases align to TRBD1. The CDR3 consists of 13 residues. The trim removed 3 bases at V and 11 bases at J, leaving 6 bases unmatched. The germline V gene encodes CDR1 LNHDA and CDR2 SQIVND (reference sequence). The CDR3: CASSMGTGATAFF. CDR3 in DNA: TGTGCCAGTAGTATGGGGACAGGGGCTACGGCTTTCTTT.

As to this clone: Relative to the germline gene, one junction end is altered; a read error may explain this. CDR3 loop: CASSLTGGTYNEQFF. Written as DNA, the CDR3 is TGTGCTAGCAGCCTGACAGGGGGCACCTACAATGAGCAGTTCTTC. The chain has TRBV7-7 and TRBJ2-1; 10 bases match TRBD1. Germline V gene lookup returns CDR1 SSHAT and CDR2 FNYEAQ (reference sequence). The CDR3 has 15 residues.

This chain joins TRBV6-1 and TRBJ1-5; no clear D gene. The V gene's germline CDR1 is MNHNS and CDR2 SASEGT. The CDR3 has 17 amino acids. V lost 0 bases, J lost 0 bases, and 12 bases lay in between. The CDR3 protein is CASSEASGTYSNQPQHF. CDR3 DNA: TGTGCCAGCAGTGAAGCGTCAGGAACGTATAGCAATCAGCCCCAGCATTTT.

The genes are TRBV4-2 and TRBJ1-1; 10 nucleotides match TRBD1. CDR1 is LGHNA, CDR2 YNFKEQ, per germline. CDR3 length: 17 amino acids. V was pared by 0 bases and J by 4 bases, with 8 bases of the junction left unmatched. CDR3 in DNA: TGTGCCAGCAGCCAAGATCCTGTGGGACAGGGGATCACTGAAGCTTTCTTT. Its translation is CASSQDPVGQGITEAFF.

A few counts support this clone. The chain uses TRBV7-3 and TRBJ2-5; 12 bases align to TRBD2. This CDR3 has 15 amino acids. V was clipped by 4 bases and J by 5 bases; unmatched bases: 5. In germline, CDR1 is SGHTA, CDR2 FQGTGA. The CDR3 bases are TGTGCCAGCAGCTGGCTAGCGGGGGGGCGGGAGACCCAGTACTTC. Its translation is CASSWLAGGRETQYF.

The V gene is TRBV10-1, the J gene TRBJ2-1; possible D gene TRBD2, 6 bases. Trimming pared 6 bases from V and 0 bases from J, leaving 12 bases between. Germline CDR1 and CDR2: WNHNN and SYGVQD (reference sequence). The CDR3 loop spans 15 amino acids. CDR3 nucleotide sequence: TGCGCCAGCAGCAATAGCGGAAGCTCCTACAATGAGCAGTTCTTC. This gives the protein CASSNSGSSYNEQFF.

This clone has only a few counts. The chain uses TRBV19 and TRBJ1-1; TRBD1 matches at 10 bases. The CDR3 spans 18 residues. The V gene's germline CDR1 is LNHDA and CDR2 SQIVND (reference sequence). V dropped 3 bases and J dropped 4; count of bases not matched to a gene: 14. CDR3 nucleotides: TGTGCCAGTAGTATTGCGTACGGGACAGGGGAGACGAGCACTGAAGCTTTCTTT. Amino acids: CASSIAYGTGETSTEAFF.

The chain combines TRBV4-2 with TRBJ2-5; 15 bases line up with TRBD2. The V segment lost 0 bases and the J segment 5 bases; nucleotides outside the gene matches: 4. CDR1 is LGHNA, CDR2 YNFKEQ, per germline. This CDR3 has 17 amino acids. The DNA for the CDR3 is TGTGCCAGCAGCCAAGATGGACTAGCGGGGGGGTTTGAGACCCAGTACTTC. Translation gives CASSQDGLAGGFETQYF.

The V and J genes are TRBV4-3 and TRBJ2-6; TRBD2 might be the D (5 bases). The CDR3 runs to 21 residues. The germline V gene encodes CDR1 LGHNA and CDR2 YSLEER. With 4 bases removed from V and 0 bases from J, the gap between germline ends came to 25 bases. The CDR3 nucleotides read TGCGCCAGCAGCCCCCAATTGCCTACGGGGTCCACCTCCTCTGGGGCCAACGTCCTGACTTTC. Residues: CASSPQLPTGSTSSGANVLTF.

This chain joins TRBV27 and TRBJ2-1, with D possibly TRBD1 on 6 matching bases. Germline CDR1 is MNHEY and CDR2 is SMNVEV (reference sequence). The germline V and J ends were trimmed by 8 bases and 5 bases, with 16 bases remaining between them. This CDR3 is built from 14 residues. The CDR3 coding sequence is TGTGCCAGCGCTTCGAGGGGGTCCCACAATGAGCAGTTCTTC. Translated: CASASRGSHNEQFF.

The CDR3 region is CASSFYSGAEYNEQFF. CDR3 DNA: TGTGCCAGTAGTTTTTACTCTGGGGCAGAGTACAATGAGCAGTTCTTC. V and J are TRBV19 and TRBJ2-1; tentative D call: TRBD1 (5 bases). In germline, CDR1 is LNHDA, CDR2 SQIVND (reference sequence). V lost 5 bases, J lost 4 bases, and 18 bases lay in between. The CDR3 runs to 16 residues.

This chain joins TRBV5-5 and TRBJ1-6; 10 bases match TRBD1. The V and J ends lost 2 bases and 10 bases, in that order; junction bases with no gene match: 6. This CDR3 has 15 residues. The germline gives CDR1 SGHKS, CDR2 YYEKEE (reference sequence). The chain's CDR3 is CASSFTGQGESPLHF. As DNA, the CDR3 is TGTGCCAGCAGCTTTACCGGACAGGGGGAGTCACCCCTCCACTTT.

V is TRBV27 and J is TRBJ2-7; a weak D match, TRBD2 (5 bases). V lost 4 bases and J 2 bases, leaving 12 bases between the germline ends. The germline gives CDR1 MNHEY, CDR2 SMNVEV (reference sequence). The CDR3 extends over 14 amino acids. CDR3 bases: TGTGCCAGCAGTTCTGTGGGAGTCACCTACGAGCAGTACTTC. It is translated as CASSSVGVTYEQYF.

CDR3 residues: CASSEARAGGKKNEKLFF. The CDR3, as DNA: TGTGCCAGCAGTGAAGCCCGGGCAGGGGGGAAAAAGAATGAAAAACTGTTTTTT. The V and J genes are TRBV2 and TRBJ1-4; 7 nucleotides line up with TRBD1. Trimming took 0 bases from V and 5 from J; bases not matched to a gene: 12. CDR1 is SNHLY and CDR2 is FYNNEI in the germline V gene. The CDR3 totals 18 residues.

The gene calls are TRBV7-9 and TRBJ1-2; D may be TRBD1 (5 bases). The germline V gene encodes CDR1 SEHNR and CDR2 FQNEAQ (reference sequence). The V gene lost 4 bases and the J gene lost 4 bases, with 19 bases spanning the gap. The CDR3 has 16 amino acids. CDR3: CASSSSGRGWGYGYTF. The CDR3 nucleotides are TGTGCCAGCAGCTCGTCGGGACGGGGGTGGGGCTATGGCTACACCTTC. The variable domain in full, completed from reference TRBV7-9 and TRBJ1-2, reads DTGVSQNPRHKITKRGQNVTFRCDPISEHNRLYWYRQTLGQGPEFLTYFQNEAQLEKSRLLSDRFSAERPKGSFSTLEIQRTEQGDSAMYLCASSSSGRGWGYGYTFGSGTRLTVV.

The chain links TRBV4-3 to TRBJ1-4; 9 bases line up with TRBD1. The ends lost 0 bases at V and 7 bases at J; junction bases unmatched: 6. CDR3 length equals 16 residues. The germline V gene has CDR1 LGHNA and CDR2 YSLEER. CDR3 loop: CASSQDRGTGSEKLFF. The CDR3 nucleotides read TGCGCCAGCAGCCAAGACCGAGGGACAGGGAGTGAAAAACTGTTTTTT.

This chain uses TRBV10-3 with TRBJ2-7, with D possibly matching TRBD1 (5 bases). The CDR3 extends over 12 amino acids. The germline CDR1 and CDR2 sequences are ENHRY and SYGVKD. Deletions cut 5 bases from V and 6 bases from J, with 11 bases between. CDR3: CAISPARGEQYF. The CDR3 nucleotides read TGTGCCATCAGTCCTGCTAGGGGCGAGCAGTACTTC.

The V gene is TRBV7-6, the J gene TRBJ2-7; tentative D call: TRBD2 (6 bases). V lost 5 bases to trimming and J lost 2 bases, with 16 bases between them. The CDR3 runs 15 residues. Per germline, CDR1 SGHVS and CDR2 FNYEAQ. The CDR3 DNA sequence: TGTGCCAGCAGCCTGGGCGGGATGAACGCCTACGAGCAGTACTTC. This gives the protein CASSLGGMNAYEQYF.

In its sample, this clone was seen a few times. The CDR3 nucleotides read TGTGCCAGCAGCTTAGTTGGGGCGGGAGTCGGTACCGGGGAGCTGTTTTTT. This sequence encodes CASSLVGAGVGTGELFF. The gene calls are TRBV13 and TRBJ2-2; TRBD2 matches at 7 bases. V gave up 1 base and J gave up 5 bases; unmatched junction bases: 10. This CDR3 has 17 residues. CDR1 and CDR2 (germline): PRHDT, FYEKMQ (reference sequence).

This chain connects TRBV6-5 to TRBJ2-7; no firm D call. CDR1 and CDR2 (germline): MNHEY, SVGAGI. Trimming stripped 2 bases from V and 4 bases from J, with 9 bases between. This CDR3 contains 13 residues. The CDR3 sequence: CASSYPNSYEQYF. The DNA for the CDR3 is TGTGCCAGCAGTTACCCGAACAGTTACGAGCAGTACTTC.

There are a few counts of this clone. This CDR3 reads CASSSSGVNIQYF. For the CDR3, the DNA is TGTGCCAGTAGCAGCTCGGGGGTAAACATTCAGTACTTC. The genes are TRBV19 and TRBJ2-4; D possibly corresponds to TRBD2 (6 bases). Trimming took off 6 bases at V and 6 bases at J, with 12 bases between the two ends. Germline values: CDR1 LNHDA, CDR2 SQIVND (reference sequence). The CDR3 loop spans 13 amino acids.

The chain links TRBV12-5 to TRBJ2-3; a weak D match, TRBD2 (5 bases). Germline CDR1 LGHNT, CDR2 FRNRAP. This CDR3 spans 14 amino acids. Trimming took 1 base from V and 0 from J, leaving 5 bases between them. CDR3 nucleotides: TGTGCTAGTGGTTTGGGGGAGAGCACAGATACGCAGTATTTT. This sequence encodes CASGLGESTDTQYF.

This chain joins TRBV29-1 and TRBJ1-1, with D hard to call. V was pared by 7 bases and J by 1 base, with 16 bases between. Germline CDR1 and CDR2: SQVTM and ANQGSEA. This CDR3 has 14 amino acids. The CDR3 is CSAKGGRGNTEAFF. In DNA form, the CDR3 reads TGCAGCGCCAAGGGAGGGCGGGGGAACACTGAAGCTTTCTTT.

The chain uses TRBV28 and TRBJ2-7; possibly TRBD1 for D (5 bases). The CDR3 is made up of 13 amino acids. The V gene's germline CDR1 is MDHEN and CDR2 SYDVKM. V lost 2 bases, J lost 4 bases, and 9 bases lay in between. CDR3 residues: CASSLGASYEQYF. The CDR3 nucleotides read TGTGCCAGCAGTTTAGGGGCCAGTTACGAGCAGTACTTC.